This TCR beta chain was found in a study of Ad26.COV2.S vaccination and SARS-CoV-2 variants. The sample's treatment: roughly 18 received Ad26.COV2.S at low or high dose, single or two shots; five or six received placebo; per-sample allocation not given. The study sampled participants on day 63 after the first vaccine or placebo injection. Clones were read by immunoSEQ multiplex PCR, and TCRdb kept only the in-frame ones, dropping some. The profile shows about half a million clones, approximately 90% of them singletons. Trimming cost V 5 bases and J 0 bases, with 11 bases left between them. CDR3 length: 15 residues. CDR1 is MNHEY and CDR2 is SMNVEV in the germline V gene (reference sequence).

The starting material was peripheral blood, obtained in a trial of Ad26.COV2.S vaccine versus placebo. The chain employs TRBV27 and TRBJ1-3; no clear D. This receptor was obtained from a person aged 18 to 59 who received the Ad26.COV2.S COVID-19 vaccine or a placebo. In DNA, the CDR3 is TGTGCCAGCAGTCTCCGCGGAAGCTCTGGAAACACCATATATTTT. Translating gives CASSLRGSSGNTIYF.